Following are 14 T cell receptor beta chains from one sample sequenced in a study of T cell responses to AZD1222 COVID-19 vaccine. TCRdb's copy holds only in-frame clones and misses some; the assay was immunoSEQ multiplex PCR. This table holds 200,000 or so clones, around 93% found once. The sequenced sample was peripheral blood, obtained 28 days after the second AZD1222 dose. Receptors were obtained from an adult who received the AZD1222 COVID-19 vaccine.

The chain combines TRBV6-2 or TRBV6-3 with TRBJ1-1; D gene unclear. CDR1 MNHEY and CDR2 SVGEGT come from the germline V gene. Trimming stripped 5 bases from V and 4 bases from J, with 11 bases between. CDR3 size: 13 residues. The CDR3 region has the DNA TGTGCCAGCAGTCGTGGGGTCCCCACTGAAGCTTTCTTT. It translates to CASSRGVPTEAFF.

The count of this clone is one. The chain combines TRBV27 with TRBJ2-3; D may be TRBD2 (6 bases). The V and J ends lost 7 bases and 1 base respectively, with 9 bases between them. The CDR3 consists of 13 residues. Per germline, CDR1 MNHEY and CDR2 SMNVEV (reference sequence). The CDR3 here is CASKASGTDTQYF. The DNA of the CDR3 is TGTGCCAGCAAGGCTAGCGGCACAGATACGCAGTATTTT.

The chain uses TRBV5-6 and TRBJ2-7, with D possibly being TRBD1 or TRBD2 (6 bases each). Looked up from germline, CDR1 is SGHDT and CDR2 is YYEEEE. The V end lost 4 bases, the J end lost 2 bases, and 7 bases lay between the germline ends. The CDR3 sequence is 12 residues long. The CDR3 sequence is CASSRGPYEQYF. The CDR3 DNA follows: TGTGCCAGCAGCCGGGGGCCCTACGAGCAGTACTTC.

The V and J genes are TRBV19 and TRBJ1-4; D may be TRBD1 (5 bases). CDR1 and CDR2 (germline): LNHDA, SQIVND (reference sequence). The CDR3 spans 15 residues. Trimming left V 5 bases short and J 5 bases short, with 15 bases between. As DNA, the CDR3 is TGTGCCAGTAGTCGGACTGCAGGGTCAAATGAAAAACTGTTTTTT. It yields the protein CASSRTAGSNEKLFF.

The chain has TRBV30 and TRBJ2-1; the match to TRBD2 covers 12 bases. The germline V gene encodes CDR1 GTSNPN and CDR2 SVGIG (reference sequence). With 2 bases clipped from V and 4 bases from J, the junction kept 12 bases outside the gene matches. This CDR3 has 18 residues. The CDR3 loop is CAWSPGAYTSGGYNEQFF. The CDR3 DNA follows: TGTGCCTGGAGTCCCGGCGCTTATACTAGCGGGGGGTACAATGAGCAGTTCTTC.

The V call is TRBV6-5, the J call TRBJ1-1, with 7 nucleotides matching TRBD1. Germline lookup yields CDR1 MNHEY and CDR2 SVGAGI. The CDR3 is 16 amino acids. The junction had 10 bases not matched to a gene; V was cut back by 2 bases and J by 4 bases. The CDR3 DNA follows: TGTGCCAGCAGTTACCCTGGGTCACAGGGGAGCACTGAAGCTTTCTTT. Translation: CASSYPGSQGSTEAFF.

V is TRBV24-1 and J is TRBJ2-1; 11 bases are shared with TRBD2. Germline V gene sequence: CDR1 KGHDR, CDR2 SFDVKD. V gave up 3 bases and J gave up 10 bases; unmatched junction bases: 7. This CDR3 is built from 15 residues. The DNA of the CDR3 is TGTGCCACCAGTGATGAGACTAGCGGGGCTGGAGAGCAGTTCTTC. Its protein product is CATSDETSGAGEQFF.

This sequence joins TRBV2 and TRBJ1-4; 8 bases agree with TRBD1. Unmatched junction bases numbered 9, after V lost 6 bases and J lost 9 bases. The CDR3 consists of 14 residues. CDR1 SNHLY and CDR2 FYNNEI come from the germline V gene. As DNA, the CDR3 is TGTGCCAGCAGCATGGACAGGGTATGGAAAAAACTGTTTTTT. Residues: CASSMDRVWKKLFF.

The chain is built from TRBV29-1 and TRBJ2-1, with TRBD1 matching over 9 bases. In germline, CDR1 is SQVTM, CDR2 ANQGSEA. The V gene end was trimmed by 6 bases and the J gene end by 4 bases; junction bases not matched to a gene: 10. This CDR3 is built from 15 residues. The chain's CDR3 is CSVPGQGISYNEQFF. CDR3 sequence (DNA): TGCAGCGTCCCGGGACAGGGAATTTCGTACAATGAGCAGTTCTTC.

The V call is TRBV27, the J call TRBJ1-2, with D perhaps matching TRBD1 (6 bases). This CDR3 comprises 19 residues. Germline V lookup: CDR1 MNHEY, CDR2 SMNVEV (reference sequence). Trimming took off 1 base at V and 2 bases at J, with 23 bases between the two ends. The CDR3, as DNA: TGTGCCAGCAGTTTATACGGGGGCGTTGGGGGGGGCGTAAACTATGGCTACACCTTC. This translates into CASSLYGGVGGGVNYGYTF.

V usage is TRBV10-3 and J usage is TRBJ2-7, with 7 bases fitting TRBD1. V shed 6 bases and J 5 bases; nucleotides not matched to a gene: 7. In germline, CDR1 is ENHRY, CDR2 SYGVKD. The CDR3 length is 13 residues. The CDR3 nucleotides are TGTGCCATCAGCATGGGACAGTTCAACGAGCAGTACTTC. As protein: CAISMGQFNEQYF.

This clone was observed once. V usage is TRBV5-4 and J usage is TRBJ2-5, with D possibly matching TRBD2 (6 bases). The CDR3 length is 15 residues. Germline lookup yields CDR1 SGHNT and CDR2 YYREEE (reference sequence). The V end was cut by 3 bases, the J end by 7 bases, with 19 bases between. The CDR3 region is CASSSGDGESGTQYF. The CDR3 DNA is TGTGCCAGCAGCTCGGGGGACGGGGAAAGCGGGACCCAGTACTTC.

The V gene is TRBV6-5, the J gene TRBJ2-7, with 7 positions matching TRBD1. The CDR3 sequence is 15 residues long. In germline, CDR1 is MNHEY, CDR2 SVGAGI. V was clipped by 7 bases and J by 0 bases; unmatched bases: 9. CDR3 nucleotides: TGTGCCAGCAAGTTACAGGGACAGAGCTCCTACGAGCAGTACTTC. This encodes CASKLQGQSSYEQYF.

The V gene is TRBV19, the J gene TRBJ2-1; 10 nucleotides agree with TRBD1. Trimming at V came to 5 bases and at J to 10 bases, leaving 8 bases not matched to a gene. CDR3 length: 14 residues. Germline CDR1 reads LNHDA; CDR2 reads SQIVND (reference sequence). The CDR3: CASSSWTGGGEQFF. The CDR3 DNA is TGTGCCAGTAGTTCTTGGACAGGGGGTGGGGAGCAGTTCTTC.